The T cell receptor (beta chain) described here comes from a study of preoperative IRX-2 immunotherapy in early breast cancer. Sequencing was performed with immunoSEQ multiplex PCR; in TCRdb, only in-frame clones are kept and a portion is missing. The data contain under 40,000 clones, roughly nine tenths of them singletons. Treatment described: preoperative locoregional IRX-2 cytokine immunotherapy. This phase Ib study tested locoregional IRX-2 cytokine immunotherapy given before surgery. V was cut by 3 bases and J by 8 bases, with 10 bases left in between. Germline V gene sequence: CDR1 GTSNPN, CDR2 SVGIG (reference sequence). The CDR3 sequence is 11 residues long.

The receptor comes from a human donor with breast cancer. The chain has TRBV30 and TRBJ1-1; D is unclear. The sequencing here drew on tumor tissue, taken after IRX-2 immunotherapy. The CDR3 is CAWRRTREAFF. The CDR3 bases are TGTGCCTGGAGACGGACGCGAGAAGCTTTCTTT.